The 20 T cell receptor beta chains in this list originate from one sample, sequenced in a study of blood T cell repertoires in COVID-19. Profiling relied on immunoSEQ multiplex PCR, and the TCRdb table lists in-frame clones only, not all of them. The sample shows hundreds of thousands of clones, 80% to 85% of them seen only once. Sequencing used peripheral blood. The receptor set was obtained from a young man with active or convalescent COVID-19.

V is TRBV3-1 (or the pseudogene TRBV3-2) and J is TRBJ2-3; TRBD2 agrees at 13 bases. With 1 base clipped from V and 6 bases from J, the junction kept 1 base outside the gene matches. This CDR3 region has 15 residues. The germline gives CDR1 LGHDT, CDR2 YNNKEL (reference sequence). The CDR3 DNA follows: TGTGCCAGCAGCCAAGGGACTAGCGGGAGTGATACGCAGTATTTT. This encodes CASSQGTSGSDTQYF.

By sample fraction, this clone is medium-sized. The chain couples TRBV27 to TRBJ1-6; D possibly corresponds to TRBD1 (6 bases). Trimming stripped 3 bases from V and 9 bases from J, with 21 bases between. The CDR3 totals 17 residues. Germline lookup yields CDR1 MNHEY and CDR2 SMNVEV (reference sequence). CDR3 DNA: TGTGCCAGCAGTTTTAAGTCAGGGGTCGATCGGAGTTCACCCCTCCACTTT. It encodes CASSFKSGVDRSSPLHF.

The chain uses TRBV18 and TRBJ1-5, with TRBD1 as a possible D gene (6 bases). CDR3 size: 16 residues. V lost 3 bases to trimming and J lost 2 bases, with 14 bases between them. The germline gives CDR1 KGHSH, CDR2 LQKENI. CDR3 residues: CASSPATGRGNQPQHF. The CDR3 DNA reads as TGTGCCAGCTCACCGGCCACAGGGCGAGGCAATCAGCCCCAGCATTTT.

This clone was picked up a small number of times. The chain links TRBV5-1 to TRBJ1-1; 9 bases fit TRBD1. CDR1 and CDR2 (germline): SGHRS, YFSETQ. The V segment lost 4 bases and the J segment 7 bases; nucleotides outside the gene matches: 11. The CDR3 has 15 residues. The CDR3, as DNA: TGCGCCAGCAGCCTGGACAGGGGAACCATATATGAAGCTTTCTTT. As protein: CASSLDRGTIYEAFF.

V usage is TRBV24-1 and J usage is TRBJ2-1; 7 nucleotides match TRBD2. The trim removed 5 bases at V and 4 bases at J, leaving 7 bases unmatched. Germline CDR1 reads KGHDR; CDR2 reads SFDVKD. The CDR3 contains 15 residues. In DNA form, the CDR3 reads TGTGCCACCAGTGCGAGGACTAGTGGGTACAATGAGCAGTTCTTC. Translating gives CATSARTSGYNEQFF.

This rearrangement joins TRBV7-2 to TRBJ2-3; D is uncertain. The germline V and J ends were trimmed by 1 base and 5 bases, with 7 bases remaining between them. This CDR3 region has 13 residues. CDR1 and CDR2 (germline): SGHTA, FQGNSA. The CDR3 is CASSLESRDTQYF. The DNA of the CDR3 is TGTGCCAGCAGCTTAGAAAGCCGAGATACGCAGTATTTT.

The chain carries TRBV29-1 and TRBJ2-1, with 8 bases lining up with TRBD1. CDR1 is SQVTM, CDR2 ANQGSEA, per germline. The CDR3 length is 14 residues. The V and J ends lost 1 base and 8 bases, in that order; junction bases with no gene match: 7. The CDR3 DNA reads as TGCAGCGTTGAAGGGACAGGGAATAGCTATGAGCAGTTCTTC. Translation gives CSVEGTGNSYEQFF.

The V call is TRBV24-1, the J call TRBJ2-2; a weak D match, TRBD2 (7 bases). The CDR3 runs 16 residues. V dropped 1 base and J dropped 4 bases, with 12 bases sitting between them. Per germline, CDR1 KGHDR and CDR2 SFDVKD. The CDR3 DNA is TGTGCCACCAGTGATTTCGGGGGCGGGAGCACCGGGGAGCTGTTTTTT. Translated: CATSDFGGGSTGELFF.

The chain joins TRBV11-2 to TRBJ2-7, with D hard to call. This CDR3 is 13 amino acids long. Germline CDR1 SGHAT, CDR2 FQNNGV. V gave up 1 base and J gave up 0 bases, with 4 bases separating them. The DNA of the CDR3 is TGTGCCAGCAGCTTAGGCAGCTCCTACGAGCAGTACTTC. Translation: CASSLGSSYEQYF. The whole variable domain, remainder taken from reference TRBV11-2 and TRBJ2-7, is EAGVAQSPRYKIIEKRQSVAFWCNPISGHATLYWYQQILGQGPKLLIQFQNNGVVDDSQLPKDRFSAERLKGVDSTLKIQPAKLEDSAVYLCASSLGSSYEQYFGPGTRLTVT.

The table lists this clone with a few counts. The chain links TRBV3-1 (or the pseudogene TRBV3-2) to TRBJ2-3; 9 bases are a match to TRBD2. CDR1 is LGHDT, CDR2 YNNKEL, per germline (reference sequence). V was pared by 4 bases and J by 8 bases, with 16 bases of the junction left unmatched. The CDR3 covers 17 residues. The CDR3 DNA sequence: TGTGCCAGCAGCCCCCAGTACACTAGCGGGCCTTATGCTACGCAGTATTTT. As protein: CASSPQYTSGPYATQYF.

The chain is built from TRBV5-6 and TRBJ1-3; D remains unclear. Trimming shortened V by 1 base and J by 4 bases, and 15 bases separated the two germline ends. In germline, CDR1 is SGHDT, CDR2 YYEEEE. CDR3 size: 16 residues. CDR3 region: CASSLHGLGTGNTIYF. The CDR3 DNA reads TGTGCCAGCAGCTTGCATGGGTTGGGCACCGGAAACACCATATATTTT.

This chain joins TRBV5-1 and TRBJ2-5, with 9 bases matching TRBD1. J lost 3 bases, V lost 2 bases, and 14 bases had no gene match. The germline V gene encodes CDR1 SGHRS and CDR2 YFSETQ. The CDR3 runs to 18 residues. The CDR3 sequence: CASSFRRSGGQGKETQYF. In nucleotides, the CDR3 is TGCGCCAGCAGCTTCCGGCGATCCGGGGGACAGGGAAAAGAGACCCAGTACTTC.

The genes are TRBV15 and TRBJ2-5; 9 nucleotides agree with TRBD2. The CDR3 totals 15 residues. Trimming cost V 3 bases and J 5 bases; bases outside gene matches: 7. Germline loops: CDR1 LNHNV, CDR2 YYDKDF (reference sequence). CDR3: CATSRREGQDETQYF. The CDR3 nucleotides read TGTGCCACCAGCAGGCGGGAGGGCCAGGATGAGACCCAGTACTTC.

The chain recombines TRBV12-3 or TRBV12-4 with TRBJ1-1; D is ambiguous. This CDR3 region has 13 residues. Deletions cut 6 bases from V and 4 bases from J, with 12 bases between. The chain's CDR3 is CASRFRRVTEAFF. As DNA, the CDR3 is TGTGCCAGCAGGTTCAGGAGGGTCACTGAAGCTTTCTTT.

This clone turned up a few times. The J gene is TRBJ2-2, the V gene TRBV15; D gene ambiguous. The CDR3 has 15 residues. Trimming shortened V by 0 bases and J by 4 bases, and 9 bases separated the two germline ends. Germline CDR1 reads LNHNV; CDR2 reads YYDKDF (reference sequence). The CDR3 sequence: CATSRDSIVTGELFF. CDR3 DNA: TGTGCCACCAGCAGAGATAGCATCGTCACCGGGGAGCTGTTTTTT.

The V and J genes are TRBV28 and TRBJ2-3; maybe TRBD2 (6 bases). Germline V gene lookup returns CDR1 MDHEN and CDR2 SYDVKM. This CDR3 comprises 14 residues. V gave up 9 bases and J gave up 2 bases, with 15 bases separating them. The CDR3 sequence is CASKPAGFTDTQYF. In nucleotides, the CDR3 is TGTGCCAGTAAACCAGCGGGTTTCACAGATACGCAGTATTTT.

The rearrangement joins TRBV4-2 to TRBJ2-5; 10 bases fit TRBD2. CDR1 is LGHNA, CDR2 YNFKEQ, per germline. The CDR3 length is 16 residues. The junction had 6 bases not matched to a gene; V was cut back by 0 bases and J by 5 bases. The CDR3 nucleotides are TGTGCCAGCAGCCAAGAAAGCGGGGGGGCCTGGGAGACCCAGTACTTC. This codes for CASSQESGGAWETQYF.

The V and J genes are TRBV7-2 and TRBJ1-3; tentatively, D is TRBD1 (5 bases). There are 14 residues in the CDR3. CDR1 and CDR2 (germline): SGHTA, FQGNSA. V was cut by 6 bases and J by 0 bases, with 9 bases left in between. CDR3 DNA: TGTGCCAGCAGGGGGGGTGACTCTGGAAACACCATATATTTT. As protein: CASRGGDSGNTIYF.

This chain links TRBV4-3 with TRBJ2-7; 11 bases match TRBD2. Germline V gives CDR1 LGHNA, CDR2 YSLEER. The trim removed 1 base at V and 3 bases at J, leaving 2 bases unmatched. This CDR3 has 15 amino acids. In nucleotides, the CDR3 is TGCGCCAGCAGCCAAGTAGGGACTAGCGGCTACGAGCAGTACTTC. This translates into CASSQVGTSGYEQYF.

The chain employs TRBV30 and TRBJ1-5; 7 nucleotides match TRBD1. The V and J ends lost 7 bases and 4 bases, in that order; junction bases with no gene match: 7. Germline-derived CDR1 and CDR2 are GTSNPN and SVGIG (reference sequence). The CDR3 extends over 13 amino acids. The CDR3: CAYRRQGNQPQHF. The CDR3 DNA reads as TGTGCCTACAGAAGACAGGGTAATCAGCCCCAGCATTTT. Complete variable domain (other parts from reference TRBV30 and TRBJ1-5): SQTIHQWPATLVQPVGSPLSLECTVEGTSNPNLYWYRQAAGRGLQLLFYSVGIGQISSEVPQNLSASRPQDRQFILSSKKLLLSDSGFYLCAYRRQGNQPQHFGDGTRLSIL.